This TCR beta chain comes out of a study of OX40 agonist ivuxolimab in advanced cancers. Study-level information: Past anti-PD-1, anti-PD-L1 or anti-CTLA-4 therapy was accepted, and around 40% had received some.

About this clone itself: Its antigen is as yet unknown.

TCRdb keeps only in-frame clones here, not all; method: immunoSEQ multiplex PCR. Altogether over 90,000 clones are present, 90% being singletons, with the ten largest covering around 0.15%. Germline CDR1 is SGHDN and CDR2 is FVKESK. V gave up 5 bases and J gave up 13 bases, with 15 bases separating them. The CDR3 contains 12 residues. Points from the study as a whole: Researchers report that CD8+ T cells had, on average, more expanded clones than CD4+. At 0.1 to 3.0 mg/kg and by week 6, CD4+ and CD8+ T cells in the blood had expanded clonally.

Baseline was the first blood sampling point, followed by cycle 4 day 1 and cycle 7 day 1. This clonotype was sampled from an adult with an advanced solid tumor such as melanoma, head and neck, liver or kidney cancer. This chain joins TRBV14 and TRBJ2-1; no clear D gene. This specimen consisted of CD4+ or CD8+ T cells sorted from blood, obtained in a trial of the OX40 agonist ivuxolimab. CDR3 sequence (DNA): TGTGCCAGCAGCGAAGGATACCGGGCCCAGTTCTTC. Protein: CASSEGYRAQFF.